This TCR beta chain was sequenced during a study of blood T cell repertoires in COVID-19. Study-level background: Collection of acute and convalescent COVID-19 samples took place in the United States, Italy and Spain. T cells, B-cell-depleted T cells, or PBMCs provided the cDNA or gDNA that served as material.

Original methodology: Scientists estimated how many nucleated cells there were by amplifying reference gene primers. Produced via immunoSEQ multiplex PCR; TCRdb's table is partial and in-frame only. V and J calls and clone size are given by that table; D and trimming were obtained from the DNA. This table holds some 670,000 clones, about 90% found once. In the case of this clone: Other DNA variants within this sample encode the same CDR3.

The sequencing sample was made of peripheral blood. This clonotype was sampled from a woman aged 18-30 years with acute or convalescent COVID-19.

The CDR3 DNA reads TGTGCCAGCAGCTCGGGGGGCTCTGGAAACACCATATATTTT. Amino acids: CASSSGGSGNTIYF. The J gene is TRBJ1-3, the V gene TRBV5-5; tentatively, D is TRBD1 (5 bases). Trimming took off 3 bases at V and 0 bases at J, with 7 bases between the two ends. From germline, CDR1 is SGHKS and CDR2 YYEKEE (reference sequence). The CDR3 consists of 14 residues. The whole variable domain, remainder taken from reference TRBV5-5 and TRBJ1-3, is DAGVTQSPTHLIKTRGQQVTLRCSPISGHKSVSWYQQVLGQGPQFIFQYYEKEERGRGNFPDRFSARQFPNYSSELNVNALLLGDSALYLCASSSGGSGNTIYFGEGSWLTVV.